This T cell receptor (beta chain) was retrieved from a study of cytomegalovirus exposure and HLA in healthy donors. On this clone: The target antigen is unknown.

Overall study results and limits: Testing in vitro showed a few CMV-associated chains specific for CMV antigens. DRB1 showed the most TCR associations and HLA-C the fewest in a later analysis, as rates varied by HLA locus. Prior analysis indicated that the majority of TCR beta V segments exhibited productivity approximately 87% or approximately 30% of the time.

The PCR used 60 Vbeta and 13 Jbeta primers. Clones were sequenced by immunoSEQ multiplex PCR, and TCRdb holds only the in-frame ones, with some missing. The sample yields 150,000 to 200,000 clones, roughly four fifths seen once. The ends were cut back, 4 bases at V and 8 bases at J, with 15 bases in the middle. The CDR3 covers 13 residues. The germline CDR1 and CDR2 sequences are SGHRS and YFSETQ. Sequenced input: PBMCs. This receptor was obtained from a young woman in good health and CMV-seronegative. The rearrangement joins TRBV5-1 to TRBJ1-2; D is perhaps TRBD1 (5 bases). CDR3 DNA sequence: TGCGCCAGCAGCCGGCAGGCAGGGCGAGGCTACACCTTC. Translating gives CASSRQAGRGYTF.